These T cell receptor beta chains were read from a single sample in a study of T-cell reconstitution after alpha-beta-depleted transplantation in children. TCRdb recomputed calls from the PCR reads with MiXCR, one row per CDR3 protein. The data hold about 980,000 distinct CDR3 sequences, with around 30% observed a single time. The sample consisted of PBMCs, mostly from graft donor cells, taken 360 days after TCRalphabeta/CD19-depleted stem cell transplant. These receptors were obtained from a boy in the first two years of life who had a stem cell transplant for SCID, so the T cells may come from the graft donor. Each CDR3 is given with its conserved first and last residue. The D gene is left open where the match is weak. Size values are once, few and many counts, or a class for expanded clones, and some rows have none.

NA | NA | TRBJ2-1 | TRBV9 | TGTGCCAGCAGCGCCAACGGGATGGTAAATGAGCAGTTCTTC | CASSANGMVNEQFF
TRBD2 | NA | TRBJ2-2 | TRBV5-1 | TGCGCCAGCAGACACGGACTAGCGAATACGAACACCGGGGAGCTGTTTTTT | CASRHGLANTNTGELFF
NA | many | TRBJ2-7 | TRBV7-9 | TGTGCCAGCAGCTTTCTGGGGCGCACCTACGAGCAGTACTTC | CASSFLGRTYEQYF
TRBD2 | few | TRBJ2-2 | TRBV7-4 | TGTGCCAGCAGCTCCATTTTTCCGGGACTAGCGGTCGGAAGCACCGGGGAGCTGTTTTTT | CASSSIFPGLAVGSTGELFF
NA | few | TRBJ1-5 | TRBV20-1 | TGCAGTGCTAGACAGCCCAATCAGCCCCAGCATTTT | CSARQPNQPQHF
NA | NA | TRBJ2-3 | TRBV5-5 | TGTGCCAGCAGCTTGGCCGGTGGTAGGTGGAGCACAGATACGCAGTATTTT | CASSLAGGRWSTDTQYF
NA | few | TRBJ2-5 | TRBV10-3 | TGTGCCATCAGTGACGGGACGAAAAAAGAGACCCAGTACTTC | CAISDGTKKETQYF
NA | NA | TRBJ2-1 | TRBV27 | TGTGCCAGCAGTCTAGGGACGGACAGTAGGCCCAATGAGCAGTTCTTC | CASSLGTDSRPNEQFF
NA | few | TRBJ1-1 | TRBV4-3 | TGCGCCAGCAGCCACTTTCGTGGAGAAGCTTTCTTT | CASSHFRGEAFF
NA | few | TRBJ2-7 | TRBV20-1 | TGCAGTGCTAGAGCCCAGGGAGGCTGGTACGAGCAGTACTTC | CSARAQGGWYEQYF
TRBD2 | few | TRBJ2-2 | TRBV29-1 | TGCAGCGCCCGGGGGGGCCCGGGCGGGGAGCTGTTTTTT | CSARGGPGGELFF
NA | once | TRBJ1-1 | TRBV7-6 | TGTGCCAGCAGCTTAAACAGCGCGAACACTGAAGCTTTCTTT | CASSLNSANTEAFF
NA | NA | TRBJ1-1 | TRBV20-1 | TGCAGTGCTCCCGGGACCGTGATAACAAACACTGAAGCTTTCTTT | CSAPGTVITNTEAFF
NA | NA | TRBJ1-1 | TRBV7-9 | TGTGCCAGCAGCTTTGAAGCGAGGAGGTACACTGAAGCTTTCTTT | CASSFEARRYTEAFF
NA | many | TRBJ2-5 | TRBV12-3/TRBV12-4 | TGTGCCAGCTCGCAAGGGGTACAAGAGACCCAGTACTTC | CASSQGVQETQYF
NA | many | TRBJ2-1 | TRBV29-1 | TGCAGCGTTGGGGGCAGAGCTTACAATGAGCAGTTCTTC | CSVGGRAYNEQFF
NA | many | TRBJ2-7 | TRBV2 | TGTGCCAGCAGTGACCCCCCAGAGTCCTACGAGCAGTACTTC | CASSDPPESYEQYF
TRBD1 | NA | TRBJ2-7 | TRBV6-1 | TGTGCCAGCAGTCCACCCGGGACAGGGGGTAGGGAGCAGTACTTC | CASSPPGTGGREQYF
NA | NA | TRBJ1-5 | TRBV9 | TGTGCCAGCAGCGTAGGCCAGGGTAGGAATCAGCCCCAGCATTTT | CASSVGQGRNQPQHF
NA | many | TRBJ2-3 | TRBV5-1 | TGCGCCAGCAGCTTTAAGGGGCCAGACCGCACAGATACGCAGTATTTT | CASSFKGPDRTDTQYF
TRBD1 | NA | TRBJ1-4 | TRBV4-1 | TGCGCCAGCAGCCCAGGGACAGTTTCAAATGAAAAACTGTTTTTT | CASSPGTVSNEKLFF
TRBD1 | NA | TRBJ1-1 | TRBV5-1 | TGCGCCAGCAGCTTGGATGCGAGGTATATCGGGGGTAAGGGGGCCGAAGCTTTCTTT | CASSLDARYIGGKGAEAFF
TRBD2 | many | TRBJ2-5 | TRBV7-9 | TGTGCCAGCTCACCACCGGGGGGAGAGACCCAGTACTTC | CASSPPGGETQYF
NA | NA | TRBJ2-1 | TRBV6-5 | TGTGCCAGCAGTTACGAAGGGACCCGAGCTATGAATGAGCAGTTCTTC | CASSYEGTRAMNEQFF
NA | NA | TRBJ2-1 | TRBV7-9 | TGTGCCAGCAGCTTGGTACTACCGAGCAATGAGCAGTTCTTC | CASSLVLPSNEQFF
TRBD2 | NA | TRBJ2-1 | TRBV20-1 | TGCAGTGCTAGATCAGCGGGGCTATACAATGAGCAGTTCTTC | CSARSAGLYNEQFF
NA | few | TRBJ1-2 | TRBV12-3/TRBV12-4 | TGTGCCAGCTCCTCAGCAGGCGGGTATGGCTACACCTTC | CASSSAGGYGYTF
TRBD2 | many | TRBJ2-1 | TRBV2 | TGTGCCAGCAAAGGGAGTAGCGGGGGCGTCAATGAGCAGTTCTTC | CASKGSSGGVNEQFF
NA | NA | TRBJ1-4 | TRBV12-3/TRBV12-4 | TGTGCCAGCAGTTTTCGCGGAAAGGAAAAACTGTTTTTT | CASSFRGKEKLFF
NA | many | TRBJ2-1 | TRBV5-1 | TGCGCCAGCAGTATCCCACCCTCCTACAATGAGCAGTTCTTC | CASSIPPSYNEQFF
NA | NA | TRBJ1-2 | TRBV10-3 | TGTGCCATCAGTGAGTCCAACTCAGGGCAGACCAACTATGGCTACACCTTC | CAISESNSGQTNYGYTF